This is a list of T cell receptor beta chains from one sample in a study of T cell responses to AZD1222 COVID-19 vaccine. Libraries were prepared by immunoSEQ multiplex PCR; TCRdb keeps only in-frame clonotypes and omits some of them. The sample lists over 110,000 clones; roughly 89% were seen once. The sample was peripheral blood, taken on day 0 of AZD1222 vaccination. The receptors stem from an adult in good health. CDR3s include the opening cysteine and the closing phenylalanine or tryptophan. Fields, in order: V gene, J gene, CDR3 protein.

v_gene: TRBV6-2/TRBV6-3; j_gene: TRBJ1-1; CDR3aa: CASSYSGGRLGPEAFF
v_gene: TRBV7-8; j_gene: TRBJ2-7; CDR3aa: CASSARRLAGAQYF
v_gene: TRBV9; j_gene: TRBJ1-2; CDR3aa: CASSLTDSFYGYTF
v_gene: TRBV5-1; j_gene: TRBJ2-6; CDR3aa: CASSLEAPGAGANVLTF
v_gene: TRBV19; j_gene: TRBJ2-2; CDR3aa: CASSISPWTGGTGELFF
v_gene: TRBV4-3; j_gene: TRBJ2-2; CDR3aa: CASSRDMGLTGELFF
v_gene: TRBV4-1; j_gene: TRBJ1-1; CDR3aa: CASSQDPVRVMNTEAFF
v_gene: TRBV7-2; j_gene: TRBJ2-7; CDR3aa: CASSLGSIEQYF
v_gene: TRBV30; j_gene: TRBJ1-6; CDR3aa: CAWTGAGGRPPLHF
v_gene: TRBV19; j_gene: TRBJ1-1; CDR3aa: CASSSTAPGGMAFF
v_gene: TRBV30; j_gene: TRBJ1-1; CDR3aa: CAWSLLNTEAFF
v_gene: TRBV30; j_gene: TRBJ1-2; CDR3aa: CAWSGDFLIPLYGYTF
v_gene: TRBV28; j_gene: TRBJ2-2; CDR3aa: CASSLYGGANTGELFF
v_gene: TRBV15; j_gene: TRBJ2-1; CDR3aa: CATPGLNNEQFF
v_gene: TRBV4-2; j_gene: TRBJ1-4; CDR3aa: CASSQGGEGQLSEKLFF
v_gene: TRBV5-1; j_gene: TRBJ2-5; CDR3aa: CASSPDLGPGLAGSIQQETQYF
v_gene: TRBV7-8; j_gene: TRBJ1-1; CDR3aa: CASSSRGGTEAFF
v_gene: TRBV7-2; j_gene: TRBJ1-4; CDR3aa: CASSFHRGATNEKLFF
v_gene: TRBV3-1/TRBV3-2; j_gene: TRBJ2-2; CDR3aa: CASNRAGTGELFF
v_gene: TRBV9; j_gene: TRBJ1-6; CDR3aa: CASSVEYNSPLHF
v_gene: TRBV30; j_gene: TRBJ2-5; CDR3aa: CAWSVEREIQETQYF
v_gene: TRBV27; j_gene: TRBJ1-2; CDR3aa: CASSLYQGGIYGYTF
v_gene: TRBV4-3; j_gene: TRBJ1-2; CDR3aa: CASSQGTGGVGYYGYTF
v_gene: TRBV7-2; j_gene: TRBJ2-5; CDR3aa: CASSENGMFQETQYF
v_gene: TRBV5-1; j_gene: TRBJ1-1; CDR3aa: CASSPPGQWGSEAFF